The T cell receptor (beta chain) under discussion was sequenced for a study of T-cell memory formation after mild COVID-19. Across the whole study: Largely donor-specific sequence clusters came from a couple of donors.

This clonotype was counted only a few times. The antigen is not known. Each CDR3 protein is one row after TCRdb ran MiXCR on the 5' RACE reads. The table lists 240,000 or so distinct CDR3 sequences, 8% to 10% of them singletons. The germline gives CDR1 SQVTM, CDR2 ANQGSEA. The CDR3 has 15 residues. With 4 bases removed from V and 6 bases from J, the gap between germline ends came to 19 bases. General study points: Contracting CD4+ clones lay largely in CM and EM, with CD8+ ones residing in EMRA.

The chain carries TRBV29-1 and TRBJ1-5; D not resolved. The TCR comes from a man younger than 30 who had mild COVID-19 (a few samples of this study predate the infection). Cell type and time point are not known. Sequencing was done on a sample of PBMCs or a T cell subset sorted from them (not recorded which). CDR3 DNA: TGCAGCGTTGGGATCGGTCTAGGGTCTGGTCAGCCCCAGCATTTT. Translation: CSVGIGLGSGQPQHF.